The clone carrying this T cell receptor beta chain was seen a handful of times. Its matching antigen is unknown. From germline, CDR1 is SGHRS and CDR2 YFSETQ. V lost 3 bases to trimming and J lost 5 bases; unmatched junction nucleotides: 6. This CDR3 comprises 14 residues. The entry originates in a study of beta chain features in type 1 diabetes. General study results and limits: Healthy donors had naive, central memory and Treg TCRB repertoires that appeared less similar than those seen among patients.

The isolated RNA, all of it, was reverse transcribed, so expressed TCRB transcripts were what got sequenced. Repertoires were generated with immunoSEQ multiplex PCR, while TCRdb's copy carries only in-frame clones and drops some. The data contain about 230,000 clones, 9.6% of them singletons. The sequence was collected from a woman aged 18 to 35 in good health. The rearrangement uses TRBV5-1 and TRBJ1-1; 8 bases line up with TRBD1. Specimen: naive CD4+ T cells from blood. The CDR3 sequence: CASSSTGVGTEAFF. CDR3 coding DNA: TGCGCCAGCAGCTCGACAGGGGTCGGGACTGAAGCTTTCTTT.